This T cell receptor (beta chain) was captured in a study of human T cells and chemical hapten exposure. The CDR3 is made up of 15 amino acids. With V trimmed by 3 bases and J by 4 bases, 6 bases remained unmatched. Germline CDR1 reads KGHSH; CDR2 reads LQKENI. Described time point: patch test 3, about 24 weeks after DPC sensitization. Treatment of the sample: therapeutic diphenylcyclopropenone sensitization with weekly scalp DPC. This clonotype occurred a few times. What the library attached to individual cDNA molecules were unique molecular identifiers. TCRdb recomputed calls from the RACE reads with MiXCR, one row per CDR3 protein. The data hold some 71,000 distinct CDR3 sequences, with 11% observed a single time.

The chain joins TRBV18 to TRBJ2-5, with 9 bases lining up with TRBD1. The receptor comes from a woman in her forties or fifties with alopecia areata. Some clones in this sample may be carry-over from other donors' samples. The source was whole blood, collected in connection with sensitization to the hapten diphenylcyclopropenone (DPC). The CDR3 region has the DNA TGTGCCAGCTCACCGGCTACAGGGGGCTTAGAGACCCAGTACTTC. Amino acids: CASSPATGGLETQYF.